This T cell receptor beta chain was sequenced during a study of early stage breast cancer tumors. In this sample, this clone turned up a few times. Antigen: not known. The study, taken as a whole, reports: Comparing each tissue with blood distinguished tumor from normal in 14 of 16 patients.

V lost 3 bases and J 0 bases, leaving 8 bases between the germline ends. The CDR3 is 14 residues long. Germline V gene sequence: CDR1 SEHNR, CDR2 FQNEAQ (reference sequence). About 18-50 mg of tumor tissue was diced per sample. The table came from immunoSEQ multiplex PCR; TCRdb's copy has only in-frame clones and leaves some out. The sample lists roughly 30,000 clones; around 67% were seen once. The chain uses TRBV7-9 and TRBJ1-1; D uncertain. The TCR was taken from a person aged 25 to 39 with breast cancer. The specimen was breast tumor tissue. For the CDR3, the DNA is TGTGCCAGCAGCTTGCACAGCCTGAACACTGAAGCTTTCTTT. This encodes CASSLHSLNTEAFF.